The present T cell receptor (beta chain) was sequenced within a study of monozygotic twins with inflammatory bowel disease (dated by TCRdb to between 2019 and 2020). Background for the entire study: A total of 28 monozygotic twin pairs were included in the full study, comprising nine German pairs (four IBD-concordant, five IBD-discordant) and 19 IBD-discordant Danish pairs. Disease-associated traits were sought mainly through comparisons between IBD patients and their genetically identical healthy co-twins within discordant pairs. Each individual had, on average, about 151 000 unique TCRalpha sequences and 181 000 unique TCRbeta sequences available for analysis.

For this clonotype: The clone's antigen remains unknown.

Results and caveats for the whole study, not just this receptor: Repertoire similarity did not differ between concordant and discordant twins, possibly due to limited statistical power. No single strong signal or clonotype linked to IBD turned up in the results, so the idea that one exists was not supported. Compared with healthy twins, IBD patients had fewer clonotypes in common with other individuals, a difference most pronounced in patients showing signs of disease activity. Differing immunosuppressive treatments among patients may have added background noise and inter-individual variability to the repertoires. Distinction between different T cell subtypes could not be achieved in the analysis. Measured by the inverse Simpson index, TCRbeta repertoire diversity was lower in IBD patients than in their healthy co-twins.

A roughly 2.7 ml peripheral blood sample was drawn into PAXgene tubes per donor and stored at -80°C. Total RNA was isolated from whole blood with the PAXgene blood miRNA kit on an automated QIAcube, without T cell sorting. Peripheral blood from monozygotic twin pairs, either concordant or discordant for inflammatory bowel disease, underwent deep TCRalpha and TCRbeta repertoire profiling that used unique molecular barcoding. Smoking habits were recorded for all twin pairs, and individuals were classified as current, former or never smokers. From cysteine to phenylalanine, the CDR3 is 11 amino acids long. The protein alone is recorded here. CDR1 SGHRS and CDR2 YFSETQ were looked up in the germline V gene. Library preparation employed 5' RACE. For each TCR library, 3,500 to 4,000 ng of total RNA was used. cDNA was synthesized with SMARTScribe reverse transcriptase in eight separate reactions per sample. During cDNA synthesis, template switching was used to introduce unique molecular identifiers that contained a 6-nucleotide sample barcode. TCRalpha and TCRbeta cDNA was amplified in two nested PCRs of approximately 16 and 10 cycles, and bead purification was carried out after each PCR. Before amplification, the cDNA was treated with uracil DNA-glycosylase and purified using the QIAquick PCR purification kit. The second PCR added Illumina TruSeq-compatible adapters along with sample-specific barcodes. Library quality and concentration were assessed using TapeStation and Qubit, and 5 to 6 ng of each library was pooled. Sequencing of pooled libraries was carried out on an Illumina HiSeq2500 single-index Rapid Run using 2 x 100 bp reads and custom sequencing primers. The paper's processing steps were these. MiGEC version 1.2.6 was used for UMI-based consensus assembly to correct PCR and sequencing errors. MiXCR version 2.1.1 handled V(D)J alignment, clonotype assembly and CDR3 extraction. To normalise gene usage, clonotype sharing and MAIT/NKT TCR abundance, the analysis used the top 1000, 10 000 and 20 000 clonotypes per sample. Diversity was computed as the inverse Simpson index with the vegan R package after downsampling to 27 000 UMIs. Paired Mann-Whitney U tests were applied to discordant twin pairs, with Benjamini-Hochberg correction for multiple testing. Reads reprocessed by TCRdb are summarized as one entry per CDR3 protein sequence, and DNA is absent. The V and J calls reflect TCRdb's pipeline rather than the authors' work. This sample's table contains fewer than 110,000 distinct CDR3 sequences. Roughly 1.8% of the sample lies in the top ten.

Material: blood. The sequence links TRBV5-1 to TRBJ2-1. The TCR was taken from a human donor with ulcerative colitis or Crohn's disease, or a healthy co-twin of an affected twin (not recorded which). The CDR3 has the sequence CASSLGVEQFF.